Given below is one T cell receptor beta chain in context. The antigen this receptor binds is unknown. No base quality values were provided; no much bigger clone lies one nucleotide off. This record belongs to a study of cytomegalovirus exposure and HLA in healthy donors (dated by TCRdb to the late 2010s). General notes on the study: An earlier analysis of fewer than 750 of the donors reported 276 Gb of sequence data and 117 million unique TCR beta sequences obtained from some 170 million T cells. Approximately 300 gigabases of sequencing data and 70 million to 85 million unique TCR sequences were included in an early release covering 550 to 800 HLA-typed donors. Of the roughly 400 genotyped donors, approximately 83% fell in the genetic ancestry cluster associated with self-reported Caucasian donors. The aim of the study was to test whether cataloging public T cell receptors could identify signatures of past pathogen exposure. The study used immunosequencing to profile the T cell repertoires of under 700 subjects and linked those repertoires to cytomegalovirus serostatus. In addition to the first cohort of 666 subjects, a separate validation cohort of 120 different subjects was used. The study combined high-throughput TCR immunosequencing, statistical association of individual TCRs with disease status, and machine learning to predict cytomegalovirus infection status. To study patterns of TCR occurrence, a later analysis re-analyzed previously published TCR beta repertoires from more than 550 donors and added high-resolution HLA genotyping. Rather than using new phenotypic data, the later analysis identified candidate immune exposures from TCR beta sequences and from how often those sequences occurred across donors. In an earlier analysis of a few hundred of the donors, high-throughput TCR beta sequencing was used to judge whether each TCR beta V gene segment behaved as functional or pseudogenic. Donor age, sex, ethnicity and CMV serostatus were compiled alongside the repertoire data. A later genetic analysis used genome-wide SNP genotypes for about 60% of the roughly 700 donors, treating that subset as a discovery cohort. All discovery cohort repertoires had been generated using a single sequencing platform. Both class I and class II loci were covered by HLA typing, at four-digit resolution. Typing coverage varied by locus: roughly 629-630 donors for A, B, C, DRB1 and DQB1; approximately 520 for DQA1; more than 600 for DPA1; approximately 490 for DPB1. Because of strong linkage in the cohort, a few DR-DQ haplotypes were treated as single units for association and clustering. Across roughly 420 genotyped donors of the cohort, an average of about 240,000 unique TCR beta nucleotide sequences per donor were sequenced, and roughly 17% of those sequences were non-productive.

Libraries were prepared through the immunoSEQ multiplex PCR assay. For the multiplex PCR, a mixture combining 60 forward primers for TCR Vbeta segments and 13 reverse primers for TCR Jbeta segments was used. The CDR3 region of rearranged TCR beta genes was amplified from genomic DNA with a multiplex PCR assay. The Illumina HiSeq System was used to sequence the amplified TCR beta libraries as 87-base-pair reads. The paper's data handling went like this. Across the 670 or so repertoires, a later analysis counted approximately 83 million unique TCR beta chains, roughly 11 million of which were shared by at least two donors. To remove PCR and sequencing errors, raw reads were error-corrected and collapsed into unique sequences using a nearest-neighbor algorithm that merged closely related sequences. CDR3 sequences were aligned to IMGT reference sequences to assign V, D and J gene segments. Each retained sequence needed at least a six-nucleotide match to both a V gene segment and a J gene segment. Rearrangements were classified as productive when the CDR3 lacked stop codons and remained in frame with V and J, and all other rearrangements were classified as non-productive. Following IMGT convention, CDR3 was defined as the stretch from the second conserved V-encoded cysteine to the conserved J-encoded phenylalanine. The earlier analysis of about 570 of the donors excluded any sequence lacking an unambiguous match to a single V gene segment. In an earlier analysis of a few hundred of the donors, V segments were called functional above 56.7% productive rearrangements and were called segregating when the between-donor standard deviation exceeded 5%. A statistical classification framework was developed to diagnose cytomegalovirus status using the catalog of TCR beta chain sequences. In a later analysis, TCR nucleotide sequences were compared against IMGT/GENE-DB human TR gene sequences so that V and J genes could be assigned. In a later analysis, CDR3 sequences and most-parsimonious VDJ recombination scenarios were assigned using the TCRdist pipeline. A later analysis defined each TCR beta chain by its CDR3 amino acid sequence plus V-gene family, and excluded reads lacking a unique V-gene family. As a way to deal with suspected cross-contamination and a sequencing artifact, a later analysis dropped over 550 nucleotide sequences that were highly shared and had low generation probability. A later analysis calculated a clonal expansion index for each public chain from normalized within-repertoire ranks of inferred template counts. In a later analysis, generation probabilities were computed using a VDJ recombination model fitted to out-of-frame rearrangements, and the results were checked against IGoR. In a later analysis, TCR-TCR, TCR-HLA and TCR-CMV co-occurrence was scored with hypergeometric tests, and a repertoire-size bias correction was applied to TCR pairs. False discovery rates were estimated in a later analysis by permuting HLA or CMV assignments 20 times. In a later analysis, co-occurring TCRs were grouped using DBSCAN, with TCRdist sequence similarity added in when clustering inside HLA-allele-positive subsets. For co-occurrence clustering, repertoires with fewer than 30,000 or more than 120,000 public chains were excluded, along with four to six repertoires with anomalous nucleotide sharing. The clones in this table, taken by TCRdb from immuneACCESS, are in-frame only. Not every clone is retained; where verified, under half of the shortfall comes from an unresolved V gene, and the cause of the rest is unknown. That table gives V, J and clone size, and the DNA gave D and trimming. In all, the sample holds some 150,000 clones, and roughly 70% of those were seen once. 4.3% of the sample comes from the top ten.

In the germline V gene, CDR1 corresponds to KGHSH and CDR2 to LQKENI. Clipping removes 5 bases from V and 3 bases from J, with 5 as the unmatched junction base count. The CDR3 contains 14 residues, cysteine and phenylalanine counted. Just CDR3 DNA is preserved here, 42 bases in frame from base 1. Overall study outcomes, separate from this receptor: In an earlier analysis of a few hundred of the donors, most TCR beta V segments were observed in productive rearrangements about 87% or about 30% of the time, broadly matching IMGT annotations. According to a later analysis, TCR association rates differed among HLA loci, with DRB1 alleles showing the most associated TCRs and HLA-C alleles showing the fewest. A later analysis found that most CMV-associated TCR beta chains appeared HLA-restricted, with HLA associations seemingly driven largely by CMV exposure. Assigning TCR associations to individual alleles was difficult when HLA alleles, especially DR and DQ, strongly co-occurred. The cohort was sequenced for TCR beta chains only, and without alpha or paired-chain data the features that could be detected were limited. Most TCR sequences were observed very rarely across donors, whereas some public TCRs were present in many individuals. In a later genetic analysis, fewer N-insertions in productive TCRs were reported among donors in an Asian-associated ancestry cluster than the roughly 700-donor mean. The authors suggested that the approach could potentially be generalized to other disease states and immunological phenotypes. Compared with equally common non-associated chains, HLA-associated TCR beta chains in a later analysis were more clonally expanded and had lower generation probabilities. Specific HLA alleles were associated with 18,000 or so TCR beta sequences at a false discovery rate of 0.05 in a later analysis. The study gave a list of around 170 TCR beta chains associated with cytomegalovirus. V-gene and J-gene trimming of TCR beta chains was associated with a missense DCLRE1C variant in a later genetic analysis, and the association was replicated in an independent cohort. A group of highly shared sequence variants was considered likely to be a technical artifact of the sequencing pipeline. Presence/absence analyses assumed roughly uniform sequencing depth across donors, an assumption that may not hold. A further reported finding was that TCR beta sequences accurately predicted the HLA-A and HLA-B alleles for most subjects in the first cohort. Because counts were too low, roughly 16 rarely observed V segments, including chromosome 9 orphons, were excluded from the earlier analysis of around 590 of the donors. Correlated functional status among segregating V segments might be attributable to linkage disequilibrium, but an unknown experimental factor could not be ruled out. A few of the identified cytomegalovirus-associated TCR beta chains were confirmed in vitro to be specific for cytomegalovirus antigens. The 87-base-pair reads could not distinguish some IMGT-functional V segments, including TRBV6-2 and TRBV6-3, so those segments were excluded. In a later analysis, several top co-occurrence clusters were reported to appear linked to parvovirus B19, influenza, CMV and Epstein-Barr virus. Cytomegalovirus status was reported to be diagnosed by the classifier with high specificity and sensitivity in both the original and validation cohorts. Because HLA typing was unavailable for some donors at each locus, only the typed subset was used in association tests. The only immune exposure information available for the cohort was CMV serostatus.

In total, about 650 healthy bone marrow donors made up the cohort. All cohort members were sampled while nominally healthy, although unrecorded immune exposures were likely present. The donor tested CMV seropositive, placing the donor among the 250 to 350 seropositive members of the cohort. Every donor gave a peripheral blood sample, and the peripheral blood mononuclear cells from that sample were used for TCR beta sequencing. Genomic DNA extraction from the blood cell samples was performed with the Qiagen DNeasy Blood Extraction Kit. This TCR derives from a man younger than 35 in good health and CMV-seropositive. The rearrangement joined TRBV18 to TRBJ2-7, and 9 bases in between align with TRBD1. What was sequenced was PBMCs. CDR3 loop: CASSSGTGNYEQYF. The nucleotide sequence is TGTGCCAGCTCATCGGGGACAGGGAACTACGAGCAGTACTTC.